Sequencing of this TCR beta chain was carried out in a study of blood T cell repertoires in COVID-19. Study-wide context: Spain, Italy and the United States supplied samples that represented acute and convalescent COVID-19.

In the original analysis: Estimated nucleated cell counts came from reference gene primer amplification. Here immunoSEQ multiplex PCR was the method, and the copy in TCRdb shows in-frame clones only, minus some. V and J calls and clone size come straight from that table; D and trimming were deduced from the DNA. The data contain about 25,000 clones, roughly 82% of them singletons. V gave up 6 bases and J gave up 3 bases, with 6 bases separating them. CDR3 length: 11 amino acids. CDR1 MDHEN and CDR2 SYDVKM come from the germline V gene. The clonotype comes from a man of 80 years or more with active or convalescent COVID-19. The specimen sequenced was peripheral blood. The J gene is TRBJ2-7, the V gene TRBV28, with a weak D call TRBD2 (5 bases). CDR3 region: CASSRDYEQYF. DNA for the CDR3: TGTGCCAGCAGCCGGGACTACGAGCAGTACTTC.